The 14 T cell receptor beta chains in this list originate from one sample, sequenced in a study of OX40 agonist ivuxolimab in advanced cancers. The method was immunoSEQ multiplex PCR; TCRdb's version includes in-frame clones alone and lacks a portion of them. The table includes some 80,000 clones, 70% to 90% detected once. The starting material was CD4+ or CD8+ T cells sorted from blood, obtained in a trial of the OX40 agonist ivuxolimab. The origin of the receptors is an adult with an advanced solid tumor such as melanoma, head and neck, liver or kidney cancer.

This chain's CDR3 is CASSDRSFGDANTGELFF. The CDR3 DNA reads as TGTGCCAGCAGTGACAGGTCCTTTGGTGACGCGAACACCGGGGAGCTGTTTTTT. The V gene is TRBV2, the J gene TRBJ2-2; D gene ambiguous. The CDR3 has 18 amino acids. The V gene lost 3 bases and the J gene lost 0 bases, with 17 bases spanning the gap. Germline CDR1 is SNHLY and CDR2 is FYNNEI.

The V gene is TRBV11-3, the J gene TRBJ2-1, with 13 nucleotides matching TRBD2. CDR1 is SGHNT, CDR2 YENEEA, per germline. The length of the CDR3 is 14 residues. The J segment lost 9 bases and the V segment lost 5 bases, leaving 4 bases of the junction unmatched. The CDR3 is CASSPLAGGGEQFF. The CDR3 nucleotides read TGTGCCAGCAGCCCACTAGCGGGAGGGGGTGAGCAGTTCTTC. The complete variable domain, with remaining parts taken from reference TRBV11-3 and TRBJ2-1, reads EAGVVQSPRYKIIEKKQPVAFWCNPISGHNTLYWYLQNLGQGPELLIRYENEEAVDDSQLPKDRFSAERLKGVDSTLKIQPAELGDSAVYLCASSPLAGGGEQFFGPGTRLTVL.

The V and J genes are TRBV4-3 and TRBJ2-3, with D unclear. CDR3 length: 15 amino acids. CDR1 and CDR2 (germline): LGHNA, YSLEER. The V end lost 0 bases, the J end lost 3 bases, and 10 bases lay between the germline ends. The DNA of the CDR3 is TGCGCCAGCAGCCAAGAGTCAACTTTTACAGATACGCAGTATTTT. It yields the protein CASSQESTFTDTQYF.

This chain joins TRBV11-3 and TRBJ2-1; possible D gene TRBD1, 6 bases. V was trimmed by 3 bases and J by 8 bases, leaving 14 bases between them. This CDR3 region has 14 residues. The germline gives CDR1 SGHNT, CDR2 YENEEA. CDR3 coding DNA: TGTGCCAGCAGCTTCGAGGGGGTAGGTGATGAGCAGTTCTTC. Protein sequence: CASSFEGVGDEQFF. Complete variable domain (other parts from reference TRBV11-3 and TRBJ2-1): EAGVVQSPRYKIIEKKQPVAFWCNPISGHNTLYWYLQNLGQGPELLIRYENEEAVDDSQLPKDRFSAERLKGVDSTLKIQPAELGDSAVYLCASSFEGVGDEQFFGPGTRLTVL.

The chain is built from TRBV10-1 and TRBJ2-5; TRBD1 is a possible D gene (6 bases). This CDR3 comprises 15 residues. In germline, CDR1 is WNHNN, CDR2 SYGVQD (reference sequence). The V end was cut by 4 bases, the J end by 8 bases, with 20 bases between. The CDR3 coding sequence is TGCGCCAGCAGTGCGAACAGGGACGGTGGGCTCACCCAGTACTTC. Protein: CASSANRDGGLTQYF.

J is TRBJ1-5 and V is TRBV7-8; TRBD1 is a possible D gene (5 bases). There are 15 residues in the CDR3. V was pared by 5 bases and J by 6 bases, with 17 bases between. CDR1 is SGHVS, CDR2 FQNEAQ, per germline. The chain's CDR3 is CASSPRDFRSQPQHF. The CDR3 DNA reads TGTGCCAGCAGCCCGAGGGACTTTCGGAGTCAGCCCCAGCATTTT.

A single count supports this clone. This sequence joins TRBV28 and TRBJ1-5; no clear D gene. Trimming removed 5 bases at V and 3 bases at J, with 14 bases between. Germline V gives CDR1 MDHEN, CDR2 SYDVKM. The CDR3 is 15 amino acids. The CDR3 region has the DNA TGTGCCAGCAGTGGTTTTAACATGGACAATCAGCCCCAGCATTTT. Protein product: CASSGFNMDNQPQHF.

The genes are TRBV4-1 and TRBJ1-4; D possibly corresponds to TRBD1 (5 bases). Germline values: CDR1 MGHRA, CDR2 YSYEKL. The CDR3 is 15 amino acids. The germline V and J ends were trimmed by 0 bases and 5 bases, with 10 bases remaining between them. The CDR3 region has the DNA TGCGCCAGCAGCCAAGATTCGGGGGGGAATGAAAAACTGTTTTTT. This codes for CASSQDSGGNEKLFF.

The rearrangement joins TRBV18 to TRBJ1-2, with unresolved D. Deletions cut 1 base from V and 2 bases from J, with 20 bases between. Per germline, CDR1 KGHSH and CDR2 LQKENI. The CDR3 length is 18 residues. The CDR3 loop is CASSPQSPPGPPNYGYTF. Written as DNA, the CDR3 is TGTGCCAGCTCACCACAGTCCCCCCCGGGTCCGCCCAACTATGGCTACACCTTC.

The CDR3 reads CASSSGAQTTGELFF. The CDR3 DNA reads TGTGCCAGCAGTTCAGGGGCCCAAACGACCGGGGAGCTGTTTTTT. This chain links TRBV6-5 with TRBJ2-2; perhaps TRBD1 as D (6 bases). Germline assignment: CDR1 MNHEY and CDR2 SVGAGI. The V gene lost 4 bases and the J gene lost 5 bases, with 14 bases spanning the gap. This CDR3 has 15 amino acids.

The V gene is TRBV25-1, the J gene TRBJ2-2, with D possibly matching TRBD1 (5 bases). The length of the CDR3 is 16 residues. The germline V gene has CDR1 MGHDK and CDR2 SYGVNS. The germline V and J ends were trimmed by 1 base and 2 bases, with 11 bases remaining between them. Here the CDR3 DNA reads TGTGCCAGCAGTGAATGGGTGGGGCCCAACACCGGGGAGCTGTTTTTT. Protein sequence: CASSEWVGPNTGELFF.

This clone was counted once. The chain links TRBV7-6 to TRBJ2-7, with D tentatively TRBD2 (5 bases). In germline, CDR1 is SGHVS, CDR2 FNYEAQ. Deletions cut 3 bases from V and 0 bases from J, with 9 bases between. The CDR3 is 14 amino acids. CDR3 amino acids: CASSFHGDSYEQYF. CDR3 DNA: TGTGCCAGCAGCTTCCACGGGGACTCCTACGAGCAGTACTTC.

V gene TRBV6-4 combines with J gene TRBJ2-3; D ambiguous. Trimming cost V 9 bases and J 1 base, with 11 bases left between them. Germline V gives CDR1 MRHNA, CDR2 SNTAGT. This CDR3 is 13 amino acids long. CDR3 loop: CASRSSGTDTQYF. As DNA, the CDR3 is TGTGCCAGTCGCAGTTCGGGCACAGATACGCAGTATTTT.

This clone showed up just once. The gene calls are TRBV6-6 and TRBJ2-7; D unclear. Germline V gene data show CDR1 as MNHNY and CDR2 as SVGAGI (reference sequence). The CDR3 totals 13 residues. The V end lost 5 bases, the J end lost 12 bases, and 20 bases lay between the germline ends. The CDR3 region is CASSDTPSRFRYF. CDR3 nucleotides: TGTGCCAGCAGTGACACGCCCTCCCGGTTCCGGTACTTC.